This is a list of T cell receptor beta chains from one sample in a study of human T cells and chemical hapten exposure. In TCRdb, the RACE reads were re-called with MiXCR into one record per CDR3 protein. The sample yields roughly 200,000 distinct CDR3 sequences, about a fifth seen once. Here the sequenced sample was whole blood, taken in connection with sensitization to the hapten diphenylcyclopropenone (DPC). Receptors were obtained from a woman aged 45 to 65 with alopecia areata. Some clones in this sample may be carry-over from other donors' samples. CDR3s include the opening cysteine and the closing phenylalanine or tryptophan. Each record gives: V gene, D gene, clone size, J gene, CDR3 DNA, CDR3 protein. A D gene is named only where the DNA matches it firmly. Size is stated for part of the rows, as once, few or many counts, or as a class when the clone is expanded.

>TRBV11-2|-|few|TRBJ2-1
TGTGCCAGCAGCTTAGGATGGGCGGAGCGCCCTAAGTTCTTC
CASSLGWAERPKFF
>TRBV18|-|-|TRBJ2-2
TGTGCCAGCTCCTTATCGACCCGTGCCGGGGAGCTGTTTTTT
CASSLSTRAGELFF
>TRBV28|-|-|TRBJ1-1
TGTGCCAGCAGTTTGGGGGCGTGGGACACTGAAGCTTTCTTT
CASSLGAWDTEAFF
>TRBV27|TRBD1|-|TRBJ2-1
TGTGCCAGCAGTCCGGGACAGGTCTACAATGAGCAGTTCTTC
CASSPGQVYNEQFF
>TRBV11-2|-|few|TRBJ1-2
TGTGCCAGCAGCTTAGACATTCGTAACTATGGCTACACCTTC
CASSLDIRNYGYTF
>TRBV5-1|-|few|TRBJ1-2
TGCGCCAGCAGCTTTACCTTTCCTAGCGGGGACGGCTACACCTTC
CASSFTFPSGDGYTF
>TRBV20-1|TRBD2|few|TRBJ2-7
TGCAGTGCTAGAGCATCGGGGGGGGAGCAGTACTTC
CSARASGGEQYF
>TRBV7-9|-|many|TRBJ1-5
TGTGCCAGCAGCCGCGGACCTTGGCCCCAGCATTTT
CASSRGPWPQHF
>TRBV2|TRBD2|many|TRBJ2-1
TGTGCCAGCTTACAAGGCGGCGGGAGAAGAAACAATGAGCAGTTCTTC
CASLQGGGRRNNEQFF
>TRBV29-1|-|few|TRBJ2-6
TGCAGCGTTGTCGACCGTAGGAGCTCTGGGGCCAACGTCCTGACTTTC
CSVVDRRSSGANVLTF
>TRBV10-3|-|few|TRBJ2-3
TGTGCCATCAGTGAGACACGCACAGATACGCAGTATTTT
CAISETRTDTQYF
>TRBV7-8|-|few|TRBJ2-7
TGTGCCAGCAGCTTCCTACGGCAGTCCGGGGGTTACGAGCAGTACTTC
CASSFLRQSGGYEQYF
>TRBV5-4|TRBD2|few|TRBJ2-7
TGTGCCAGCAGCTTGGAAGGCGGGAGTCGTGAGCAGTACTTC
CASSLEGGSREQYF
>TRBV6-1|-|-|TRBJ2-7
TGTGCCAGCCGAATAGATACCTACGAGCAGTACTTC
CASRIDTYEQYF
>TRBV27|-|many|TRBJ1-4
TGTGCCAGCACCCGCCTGGGGGGTAATGAAAAACTGTTTTTT
CASTRLGGNEKLFF
>TRBV29-1|TRBD2|few|TRBJ2-4
TGCAGCGGTAGGACTAGCGGGAGTGCCAAAAACATTCAGTACTTC
CSGRTSGSAKNIQYF
>TRBV5-4|-|-|TRBJ2-3
TGTGCCAGTACGGAGACAGACCCATCAGATACGCAGTATTTT
CASTETDPSDTQYF
>TRBV20-1|-|-|TRBJ2-5
TGCAGTGCCAGGACGACTCAAGAGACCCAGTACTTC
CSARTTQETQYF
>TRBV14|-|few|TRBJ1-2
TGTGCCAGCAGCCAAGATTCGAGGGGTGGCTACACCTTC
CASSQDSRGGYTF
>TRBV29-1|TRBD1|-|TRBJ2-7
TGCAGCGTTGACAGGGGACTCGGACAGGGAAAAGGCGAGCAGTACTTC
CSVDRGLGQGKGEQYF
>TRBV7-6|TRBD2|-|TRBJ2-2
TGTGCCAGCAGCTTAGGCCTAGCGGTCACCGGGGAGCTGTCTTTT
CASSLGLAVTGELSF
>TRBV29-1|-|few|TRBJ2-3
TGCAGCGTTGTGCCCCACCGCAGGGGTGGTGGGAGGGATACGCAGTATTTT
CSVVPHRRGGGRDTQYF
>TRBV12-3/TRBV12-4|-|few|TRBJ1-2
TGTGCCAGCAGTTTATGGGAGCGCTATGGCTACACCTTC
CASSLWERYGYTF
>TRBV7-9|-|few|TRBJ1-1
TGTGCCAGCAGCTTAGAGAGGGACTGGGACACTGAAGCTTTCTTT
CASSLERDWDTEAFF
>TRBV7-9|-|-|TRBJ2-1
TGTGCCAGCAGCTATACGGAGGATGAGCAGTTCTTC
CASSYTEDEQFF
>TRBV20-1|-|few|TRBJ2-7
TGCAGTGCCACCCCGGGGTGGCCGAGACCCTACGAGCAGTACTTC
CSATPGWPRPYEQYF
>TRBV2|-|-|TRBJ2-3
TGTGCCAGCTCGAACCGGGGAAGGGGAGTAGATACGCAGTATTTT
CASSNRGRGVDTQYF
>TRBV12-3/TRBV12-4|-|-|TRBJ2-3
TGTGCCAGCAGTTTAGCGCTCTCTAGCACAGATACGCAGTATTTT
CASSLALSSTDTQYF
>TRBV7-2|TRBD2|-|TRBJ2-1
TGTGCCAGCAGCCATTTAGCGGGACCCCACATTGAGCAGTTCTTC
CASSHLAGPHIEQFF
>TRBV29-1|-|many|TRBJ1-2
TGCAGCGTTGAAGATCTCCTCAACTATGGCTACACCTTC
CSVEDLLNYGYTF
>TRBV20-1|-|few|TRBJ2-7
TGCAGTGCTAGAGACAGGGGGGGGTACGAGCAGTACTTC
CSARDRGGYEQYF
>TRBV9|TRBD1|many|TRBJ2-3
TGTGCCAGCAGCGCGCTACAGGGGACAGATACGCAGTATTTT
CASSALQGTDTQYF
>TRBV5-1|-|-|TRBJ2-5
TGCGCCAGCAGCAGGTTTTCGGAGACCCAGTACTTC
CASSRFSETQYF
>TRBV19|TRBD2|few|TRBJ2-7
TGTGCCAGTAGTATTAGGCTAGCGGGAGGAGCCTACGAGCAGTACTTC
CASSIRLAGGAYEQYF
>TRBV10-3|-|-|TRBJ2-1
TGTGCCATCATGGGTCCCTCTAGGGATGAGCAGTTCTTC
CAIMGPSRDEQFF
>TRBV5-1|-|few|TRBJ2-1
TGCGCCAGCAGCTTGGAGGCGGACCCCTCCTACAATGAGCAGTTCTTC
CASSLEADPSYNEQFF
>TRBV7-9|-|-|TRBJ2-7
TGTGCCAGCAGCTTAGCGGAGGACACTAGTGGGGAGCAGTACTTC
CASSLAEDTSGEQYF
>TRBV19|-|few|TRBJ2-6
TGTGCCAGTAGTATGTCCGGGGGAGGAGCAGGGGCCAACGTCCTGACTTTC
CASSMSGGGAGANVLTF
>TRBV7-9|-|few|TRBJ2-2
TGTGCCAGCAGCTTTCCCGCCGGGGAGCTGTTTTTT
CASSFPAGELFF
>TRBV20-1|-|few|TRBJ2-5
TGCAGTGCGGCACTTGAGAGGCCCGAGACCCAGTACTTC
CSAALERPETQYF
>TRBV20-1|-|few|TRBJ1-1
TGCAGTGCTAGCACTTCAACACGGAACACTGAAGCTTTCTTT
CSASTSTRNTEAFF
>TRBV7-9|TRBD1|few|TRBJ2-4
TGTGCCAGCAGCCTTAGTACAGGGGTCGTCGTTAAAAACATTCAGTACTTC
CASSLSTGVVVKNIQYF
>TRBV5-1|TRBD1|many|TRBJ2-1
TGCGCCAGCAGCCAGACAGGGGGCACCTACAATGAGCAGTTCTTC
CASSQTGGTYNEQFF
>TRBV5-1|-|few|TRBJ2-7
TGCGCCAGTAGAAACCTGGGGGGGCTCGAGCAGTACTTC
CASRNLGGLEQYF
>TRBV11-2|-|-|TRBJ2-2
TGTGCCAGCAGCTCCCGGGACACACACACCGGGGAGCTGTTTTTT
CASSSRDTHTGELFF
>TRBV18|-|many|TRBJ1-1
TGTGCCAGCTCACGTGAAGGGAGGGAGATGAACACTGAAGCTTTCTTT
CASSREGREMNTEAFF
>TRBV7-3|TRBD1|-|TRBJ2-3
TGTGCCAGCAGAGACACAGGGGACCCCGCAGATACGCAGTATTTT
CASRDTGDPADTQYF
>TRBV20-1|-|few|TRBJ1-1
TGCAGTGCTTCGCCGGACACTGAAGCTTTCTTT
CSASPDTEAFF
>TRBV20-1|-|-|TRBJ2-5
TGCAGTGCTAGCGATCTAAAGTACGGAGAGACCCAGTACTTC
CSASDLKYGETQYF
>TRBV27|TRBD2|few|TRBJ2-7
TGTGCCACCCCGGGCGGGGTGTCTAGCGGGAGGGTTGCGTACGAGCAGTACTTC
CATPGGVSSGRVAYEQYF
>TRBV4-2|-|few|TRBJ2-1
TGTGCCAGCAGCCAAAGGACGCGGTTCTTC
CASSQRTRFF
>TRBV7-9|-|-|TRBJ2-1
TGTGCCAGCAGCTTGGAGGGTGTCTTGGGCAATGAGCAGTTCTTC
CASSLEGVLGNEQFF
>TRBV24-1|TRBD2|few|TRBJ2-3
TGTGCCACCCGACAGGGCCTGAGAACGGGACTAGCGGCAGATACGCAGTATTTT
CATRQGLRTGLAADTQYF
>TRBV30|-|few|TRBJ1-6
TGTGCCTGGAACCCGGGGAATTCACCCCTCCACTTT
CAWNPGNSPLHF
>TRBV28|-|few|TRBJ2-6
TGTGCCAGTGGGGACAACAGGTTCTCTGGGGCCAACGTCCTGACTTTC
CASGDNRFSGANVLTF
>TRBV29-1|-|few|TRBJ2-2
TGCAGCGACTGGGAGGAAGGCACCGGGGAGCTGTTTTTT
CSDWEEGTGELFF
>TRBV15|-|-|TRBJ2-3
TGTGCCACCAGCAGAGATCCCGGGGATACGCAGTATTTT
CATSRDPGDTQYF
>TRBV18|TRBD2|many|TRBJ2-7
TGTGCCAGCTCACCGGCTAGCGGAGGGTCCTACGAGCAGTACTTC
CASSPASGGSYEQYF
>TRBV6-1|-|few|TRBJ1-2
TGTGCCAGCAGGGCCGGGTTCTATGGCTACACCTTC
CASRAGFYGYTF
>TRBV20-1|TRBD1|-|TRBJ1-4
TGCAGTGCTAGGGTCTCAGGGGGATATAGCGAAAAACTGTTTTTT
CSARVSGGYSEKLFF